The entry that follows covers one T cell receptor beta chain sequence. Its antigen is still unknown. Base qualities are not provided; no much larger clone lies one nucleotide away. Each collaborating institution followed its own protocols to collect whole blood in K2EDTA tubes. Collaborator samples were shipped for TCRbeta analysis as frozen whole blood, isolated PBMCs, or DNA extracted from either sample type. Trimmed from V: 4 bases; trimmed from J: 7 bases; junction bases lacking a gene match: 6. The CDR3 sequence holds 13 residues, the cysteine and phenylalanine included. Here the CDR3 DNA is all that survives: 39 bases in frame from base 1. Looking up the germline V gene yields CDR1 SQVTM and CDR2 ANQGSEA. The data stem from a study of blood T cell repertoires in COVID-19 (dated by TCRdb to 2020 to 2022). Regarding the study in general: Samples covering the acute and convalescent phases of COVID-19 were provided by collaborators in the United States, Italy and Spain. The dataset comprised deeply sampled blood TCRbeta repertoires from subjects exposed to, actively infected with, or recovered from COVID-19. Samples came from the ongoing ImmuneRACE study (first 160 participants) plus 1,254 subjects from 6 global collaborators. HLA class I and class II types, where available, came from metadata supplied by the sample provider rather than from assay-based typing. Nearly every sample came with metadata listing a de-identified subject ID, COVID-19 status, age in years and sex. The prospective study material was composed of cDNA or gDNA derived from T cells, B-cell-depleted T cells, or PBMCs. The repertoires were released in a freely available public database meant as a resource for research on the immune response to SARS-CoV-2.

The immunoSEQ Assay, a bias-controlled multiplex PCR, was used to amplify TCRbeta CDR3 regions from genomic DNA. The authors' pipeline ran thus. Within the assay, amplification of reference gene primers was used to estimate how many nucleated cells each sample contained. To quantify the absolute abundance of each unique TCRbeta CDR3 rearrangement, sequence reads were collapsed and filtered. For each sample, productive Simpson clonality was calculated by taking the square root of Simpson's diversity index across productive rearrangements. Entries here come from immuneACCESS through TCRdb and include only in-frame sequences with V and J called. Some clones fail to appear in such tables; in the studies checked, an unresolved V gene covers under half of the shortfall, and the cause of the remainder is unknown. D and trimming come from the DNA, and the V and J calls and clone size come from that table. This sample has about 280,000 clones in its table, and roughly 85% of those were observed once. The ten largest make up roughly 14% of the sample.

Points the paper makes about the study in general: Clinical and demographic metadata were provided uncurated, with the amount varying by source and participant.

The chain was built from TRBV29-1 and TRBJ2-2; 7 central bases correspond to TRBD1. The sequence was collected from a human donor in a cohort sampled during active COVID-19. Sequenced material: peripheral blood. The DNA sequence is given as TGCAGCGTTGTGGGACAGACAAACGGGGAGCTGTTTTTT. It specifies CSVVGQTNGELFF.